These 10 T cell receptor beta chains were sequenced from one sample in a study of blood T cell repertoires in COVID-19. This table comes from immunoSEQ multiplex PCR, and its TCRdb copy is limited to in-frame clones, with some not included. The data contain 40,000 to 50,000 clones, 87% of them singletons. The sequencing input was peripheral blood. Receptors originate from a woman of 80 years or more with COVID-19, enrolled during active disease.

The rearrangement uses TRBV2 and TRBJ1-5; 7 bases agree with TRBD1. The CDR3 length is 14 residues. V lost 10 bases to trimming and J lost 1 base; unmatched junction nucleotides: 7. CDR1 is SNHLY and CDR2 is FYNNEI in the germline V gene. CDR3 in amino acids: CAISDRLSNQPQHF. In DNA, the CDR3 is TGTGCCATTTCGGACAGGCTCAGCAATCAGCCCCAGCATTTT.

The chain has TRBV9 and TRBJ2-7; a weak D match, TRBD2 (6 bases). Germline CDR1 is SGDLS and CDR2 is YYNGEE. Trimming pared 4 bases from V and 0 bases from J, leaving 20 bases between. The CDR3 has 17 residues. This CDR3 reads CASSSQPRGGTSYEQYF. The CDR3 DNA sequence: TGTGCCAGCAGCTCCCAGCCCCGGGGCGGGACCTCCTACGAGCAGTACTTC.

This chain connects TRBV6-2 or TRBV6-3 to TRBJ2-7; 8 bases are a match to TRBD1. Germline V gives CDR1 MNHEY, CDR2 SVGEGT. There are 14 residues in the CDR3. The J segment lost 3 bases and the V segment lost 4 bases, leaving 5 bases of the junction unmatched. The CDR3 reads CASSSGQGIYEQYF. In DNA, the CDR3 is TGTGCCAGCAGTTCCGGACAGGGAATCTACGAGCAGTACTTC.

This chain uses TRBV4-1 with TRBJ2-1; perhaps TRBD2 as D (7 bases). The germline V and J ends were trimmed by 1 base and 2 bases, with 27 bases remaining between them. CDR3 length: 21 amino acids. Germline CDR1 is MGHRA and CDR2 is YSYEKL. The CDR3 protein is CASSQVIAAGNRRGPYNEQFF. The DNA for the CDR3 is TGCGCCAGCAGCCAAGTGATTGCAGCTGGGAACCGGCGGGGGCCCTACAATGAGCAGTTCTTC.

J is TRBJ1-6 and V is TRBV3-1 (or the pseudogene TRBV3-2); 12 bases line up with TRBD1. The germline V gene has CDR1 LGHDT and CDR2 YNNKEL (reference sequence). The ends lost 4 bases at V and 9 bases at J; junction bases unmatched: 10. CDR3 length equals 17 residues. DNA of the CDR3: TGTGCCAGCAGCCCCGGAGGGACAGGGGGCCGGGGTTCACCCCTCCACTTT. It codes for CASSPGGTGGRGSPLHF.

The rearrangement joins TRBV5-4 to TRBJ1-1; D is possibly TRBD1 (5 bases). The CDR3 runs 17 residues. Trimming removed 0 bases at V and 3 bases at J, with 18 bases between. CDR1 and CDR2 (germline): SGHNT, YYREEE (reference sequence). In DNA, the CDR3 is TGTGCCAGCAGCTTGGCCACCAGGGCCCCCCGTGACACTGAAGCTTTCTTT. Its protein is CASSLATRAPRDTEAFF.

This chain's CDR3 is CASSLVAGGPYEQYF. The CDR3 region has the DNA TGTGCCAGCAGTCTAGTAGCGGGAGGGCCCTACGAGCAGTACTTC. The chain employs TRBV27 and TRBJ2-7; 11 positions agree with TRBD2. Germline assignment: CDR1 MNHEY and CDR2 SMNVEV (reference sequence). The V segment lost 5 bases and the J segment 2 bases; nucleotides outside the gene matches: 5. The CDR3 is 15 residues long.

A few counts support this clone. The V and J genes are TRBV7-2 and TRBJ2-7; no definite D call. The germline gives CDR1 SGHTA, CDR2 FQGNSA. The V end was cut by 0 bases, the J end by 0 bases, with 6 bases between. The CDR3 contains 14 residues. The CDR3 nucleotides read TGTGCCAGCAGCTTAGCTCCGGGCTCCTACGAGCAGTACTTC. This translates into CASSLAPGSYEQYF.

The chain has TRBV27 and TRBJ2-7, with D possibly TRBD1 on 6 matching bases. CDR3 length: 14 residues. Trimming removed 4 bases from V and 2 bases from J, with 12 bases in between. The germline V gene encodes CDR1 MNHEY and CDR2 SMNVEV (reference sequence). The CDR3 spells CASSYQQGTYEQYF. CDR3 DNA: TGTGCCAGCAGTTACCAGCAGGGGACCTACGAGCAGTACTTC.

Here the CDR3 DNA reads TGTGCCAGCAGATACAGACAAATGAACACTGAAGCTTTCTTT. Translated: CASRYRQMNTEAFF. The chain has TRBV2 and TRBJ1-1; D gene uncertain. The CDR3 extends over 14 amino acids. Germline assignment: CDR1 SNHLY and CDR2 FYNNEI. Trimming took off 6 bases at V and 0 bases at J, with 11 bases between the two ends. The whole variable domain, filled in from reference TRBV2 and TRBJ1-1, reads EPEVTQTPSHQVTQMGQEVILRCVPISNHLYFYWYRQILGQKVEFLVSFYNNEISEKSEIFDDQFSVERPDGSNFTLKIRSTKLEDSAMYFCASRYRQMNTEAFFGQGTRLTVV.